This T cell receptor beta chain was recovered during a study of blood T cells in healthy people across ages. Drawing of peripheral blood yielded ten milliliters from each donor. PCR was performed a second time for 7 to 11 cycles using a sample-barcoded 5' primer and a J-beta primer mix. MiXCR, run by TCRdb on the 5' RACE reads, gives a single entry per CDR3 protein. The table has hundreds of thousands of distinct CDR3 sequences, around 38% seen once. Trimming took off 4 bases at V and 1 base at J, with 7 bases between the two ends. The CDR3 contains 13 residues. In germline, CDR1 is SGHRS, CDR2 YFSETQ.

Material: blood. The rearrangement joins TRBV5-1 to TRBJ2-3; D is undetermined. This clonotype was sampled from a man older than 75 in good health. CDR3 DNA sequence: TGCGCCAGCAGCGGGGTGGGCACAGATACGCAGTATTTT. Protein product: CASSGVGTDTQYF.